This T cell receptor beta chain was documented in a study of T cell responses to AZD1222 COVID-19 vaccine. Study results and limitations: Reportedly, close to half of spike-specific TCRs are directed against unmutated variant regions.

The CDR3 runs 13 residues. In germline, CDR1 is SGHRS, CDR2 YFSETQ. V was shortened by 0 bases and J by 9 bases, with 9 bases between the two germline ends. This table comes from immunoSEQ multiplex PCR, and its TCRdb copy is limited to in-frame clones, with some not included. The sample carries under 150,000 clones, roughly 90% recorded once. Details on this clone: Its target is not known.

This clonotype originated in an adult who received the AZD1222 COVID-19 vaccine. Sample: peripheral blood, taken 28 days after the second AZD1222 dose. The chain combines TRBV5-1 with TRBJ1-4; D gene unclear. In DNA, the CDR3 is TGCGCCAGCAGCTTGGTAGTGGAGAAAAAACTGTTTTTT. Translated, it gives CASSLVVEKKLFF.